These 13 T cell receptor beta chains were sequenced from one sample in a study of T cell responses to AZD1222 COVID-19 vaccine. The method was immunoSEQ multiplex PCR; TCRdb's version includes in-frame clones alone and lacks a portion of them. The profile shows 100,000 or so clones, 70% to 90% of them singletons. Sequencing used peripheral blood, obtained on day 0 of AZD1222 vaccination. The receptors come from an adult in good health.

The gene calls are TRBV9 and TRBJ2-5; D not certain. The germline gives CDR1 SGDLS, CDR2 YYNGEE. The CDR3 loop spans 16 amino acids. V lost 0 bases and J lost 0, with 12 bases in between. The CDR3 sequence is CASSVAPLVNQETQYF. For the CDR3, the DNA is TGTGCCAGCAGCGTAGCCCCCTTGGTTAACCAAGAGACCCAGTACTTC. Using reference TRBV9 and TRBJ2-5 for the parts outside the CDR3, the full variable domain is DSGVTQTPKHLITATGQRVTLRCSPRSGDLSVYWYQQSLDQGLQFLIQYYNGEERAKGNILERFSAQQFPDLHSELNLSSLELGDSALYFCASSVAPLVNQETQYFGPGTRLLVL.

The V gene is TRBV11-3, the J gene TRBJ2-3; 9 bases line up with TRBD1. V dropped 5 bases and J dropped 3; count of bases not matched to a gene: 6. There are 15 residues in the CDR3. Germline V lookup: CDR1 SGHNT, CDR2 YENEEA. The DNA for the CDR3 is TGTGCCAGCAGCCGAAGACAGGGGGGAACAGATACGCAGTATTTT. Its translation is CASSRRQGGTDTQYF.

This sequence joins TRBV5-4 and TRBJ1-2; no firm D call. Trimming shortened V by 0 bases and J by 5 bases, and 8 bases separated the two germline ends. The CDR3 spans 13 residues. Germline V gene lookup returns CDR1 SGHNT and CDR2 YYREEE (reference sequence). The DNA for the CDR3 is TGTGCCAGCAGCTTGGACAGCGAGTATGGCTACACCTTC. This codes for CASSLDSEYGYTF.

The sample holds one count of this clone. CDR3 in amino acids: CASSRQETQYF. CDR3 nucleotides: TGTGCCAGCAGCCGCCAGGAGACCCAGTACTTC. The chain carries TRBV5-4 and TRBJ2-5, with D hard to call. Germline-derived CDR1 and CDR2 are SGHNT and YYREEE (reference sequence). The CDR3 sequence is 11 residues long. The V end lost 4 bases, the J end lost 5 bases, and 6 bases lay between the germline ends.

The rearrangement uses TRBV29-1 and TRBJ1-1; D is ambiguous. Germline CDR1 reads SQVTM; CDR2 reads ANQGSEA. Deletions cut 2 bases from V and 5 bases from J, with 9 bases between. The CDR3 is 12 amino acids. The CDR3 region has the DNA TGCAGCGTTGAACGGGGAGGGACTGAAGCTTTCTTT. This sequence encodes CSVERGGTEAFF.

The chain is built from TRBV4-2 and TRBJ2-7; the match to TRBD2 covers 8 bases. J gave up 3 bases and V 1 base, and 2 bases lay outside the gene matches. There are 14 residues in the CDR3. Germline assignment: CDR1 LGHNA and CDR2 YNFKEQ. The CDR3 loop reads CASSQGRGDYEQYF. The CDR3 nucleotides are TGTGCCAGCAGCCAAGGGCGGGGGGACTACGAGCAGTACTTC.

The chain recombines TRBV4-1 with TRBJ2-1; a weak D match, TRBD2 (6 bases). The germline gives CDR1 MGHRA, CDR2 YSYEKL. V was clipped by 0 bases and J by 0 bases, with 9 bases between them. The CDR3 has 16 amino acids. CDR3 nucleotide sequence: TGCGCCAGCAGCCAAGAAGGAGGGAGCTCCTACAATGAGCAGTTCTTC. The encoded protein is CASSQEGGSSYNEQFF.

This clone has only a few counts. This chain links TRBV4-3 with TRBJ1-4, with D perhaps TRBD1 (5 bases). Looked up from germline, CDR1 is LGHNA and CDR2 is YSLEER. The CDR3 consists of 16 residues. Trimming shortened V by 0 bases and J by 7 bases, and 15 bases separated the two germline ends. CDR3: CASSQDMSGSGEKLFF. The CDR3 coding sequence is TGCGCCAGCAGCCAAGATATGTCAGGGTCTGGTGAAAAACTGTTTTTT.

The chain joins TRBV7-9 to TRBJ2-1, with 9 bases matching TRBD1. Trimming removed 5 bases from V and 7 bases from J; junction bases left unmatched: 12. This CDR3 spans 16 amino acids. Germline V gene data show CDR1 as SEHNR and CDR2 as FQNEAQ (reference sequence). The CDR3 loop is CASSPRDRGLGNEQFF. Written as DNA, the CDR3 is TGTGCCAGCAGCCCGCGCGACAGGGGGTTAGGGAATGAGCAGTTCTTC.

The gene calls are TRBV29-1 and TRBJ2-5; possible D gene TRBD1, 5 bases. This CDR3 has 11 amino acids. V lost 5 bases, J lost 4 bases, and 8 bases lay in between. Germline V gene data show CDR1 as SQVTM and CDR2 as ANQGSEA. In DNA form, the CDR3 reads TGCAGCGTTATGCAGGGAGAGACCCAGTACTTC. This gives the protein CSVMQGETQYF.

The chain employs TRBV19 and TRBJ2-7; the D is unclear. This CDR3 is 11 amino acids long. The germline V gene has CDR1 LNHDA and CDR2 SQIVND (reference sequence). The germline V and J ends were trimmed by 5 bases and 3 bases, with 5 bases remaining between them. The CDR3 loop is CASSALYEQYV. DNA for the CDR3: TGTGCCAGTAGTGCCCTCTACGAGCAGTACGTC.

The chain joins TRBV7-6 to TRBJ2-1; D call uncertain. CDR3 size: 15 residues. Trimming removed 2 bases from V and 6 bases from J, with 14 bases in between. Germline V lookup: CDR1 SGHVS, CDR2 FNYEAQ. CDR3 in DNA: TGTGCCAGCAGCTTATTACGACGGACCCCCAATGAGCAGTTCTTC. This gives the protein CASSLLRRTPNEQFF.

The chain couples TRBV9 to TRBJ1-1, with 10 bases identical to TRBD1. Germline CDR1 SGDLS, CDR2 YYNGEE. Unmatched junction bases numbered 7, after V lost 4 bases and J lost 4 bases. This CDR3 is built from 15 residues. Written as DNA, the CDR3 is TGTGCCAGCAGCCCCCAGGGGACAGGGGCCACTGAAGCTTTCTTT. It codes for CASSPQGTGATEAFF.